One TCR beta chain is described in this entry. This clonotype was seen many times. Its antigen is not yet known. No base quality information exists; no much larger clone differs at one position. The entry originates in a study of T cell repertoires in cytomegalovirus infection (dated by TCRdb to the late 2010s). Study-level background: Donor HLA type was relevant to the analysis, as public TCR beta signatures indicated carriage of CMV infection together with the matching HLA type. Overall study results and their limits: In both this cohort and an independent roughly 360-donor cohort, the cumulative frequency of public TCR beta family members distinguished carriers of CMV infection plus the relevant HLA type. The ex vivo response was dominated by HLA-C-restricted CMV-specific TCR beta clonotypes, and the single most frequent clonotype in two of eight donors was supplied by these HLA-C-restricted clonotypes.

Sequencing relied on an Illumina HiSeq 1500. TCRdb took the public reads, trimmed them with fastp at Q25, ran MiXCR for clone calling and kept in-frame beta chains. Rows are combined by CDR3 protein, so each entry shows the most common genes and DNA. This sample lists 70,000 to 75,000 distinct CDR3 sequences; under 4.5% were detected once. The leading ten clones occupy 22% of the sample. This TCR was recovered from a human donor in good health (CMV status not recorded). Some clones in this sample may be carry-over from other donors' samples. Sequencing used PBMCs.

The DNA reads as follows: TGTGCCAGCAGCCAAGGGCGATTAGCGGCCCAAGAGACCCAGTACTTC. Translation gives CASSQGRLAAQETQYF. The chain uses TRBV12-3 or TRBV12-4 and TRBJ2-5, with TRBD2 as a weak D call on 6 bases. V is pared back by 6 bases and J by 1 base, with 18 bases lying between the germline termini. Inclusive of the bounding cysteine and phenylalanine, the CDR3 is 16 residues long. Just CDR3 DNA is preserved here, 48 bases in frame from base 1.